This TCR beta chain was captured by sequencing in a study of blood T cell repertoires in COVID-19. A Seattle source enrolled patients during active infection and followed them longitudinally. Germline loops: CDR1 LGHDT, CDR2 YNNKEL (reference sequence). The V segment lost 5 bases and the J segment 2 bases; nucleotides outside the gene matches: 5. The CDR3 runs to 15 residues. Libraries were prepared by immunoSEQ multiplex PCR; TCRdb keeps only in-frame clonotypes and omits some of them. The sample has some 200,000 clones, about four fifths seen once; the top ten hold 12%. This receptor was identified in a woman older than 75 with COVID-19, enrolled during active disease. Specimen: peripheral blood. The gene calls are TRBV3-1 (or the pseudogene TRBV3-2) and TRBJ1-1; TRBD1 matches 10 bases. The CDR3 loop is CASSSGQGTNTEAFF. The DNA of the CDR3 is TGTGCCAGCAGCTCGGGACAGGGGACAAACACTGAAGCTTTCTTT.